This TCR beta chain appears in the sequencing data of a study of cytomegalovirus exposure and HLA in healthy donors. The study's findings and limits: In a later analysis, across HLA loci, associated TCR counts were highest for DRB1, lowest for HLA-C. An analysis done earlier found most TCR beta V segments productive about 87% or about 30% of the time. Reported performance of the classifier showed diagnosis of cytomegalovirus status with high specificity and sensitivity. Evidence from a later analysis indicated that most CMV-associated TCR beta chains looked HLA-restricted.

A note on this clone: What it recognizes is unknown.

The ends lost 5 bases at V and 2 bases at J; junction bases unmatched: 8. CDR3 length: 16 residues. The germline V gene has CDR1 SGHAT and CDR2 FQNNGV. PCR employed 60 Vbeta and 13 Jbeta primers. The method was immunoSEQ multiplex PCR; TCRdb's version includes in-frame clones alone and lacks a portion of them. The sample includes roughly 180,000 clones, 75% to 80% seen only once; the top ten take less than 3.5%. Sequenced input: PBMCs. This receptor was identified in a female donor in good health and CMV-seronegative. The chain couples TRBV11-2 to TRBJ2-3, with 9 bases fitting TRBD2. CDR3 residues: CASSALAGPTTDTQYF. The CDR3 DNA reads TGTGCCAGCAGCGCCCTAGCGGGACCGACCACAGATACGCAGTATTTT.